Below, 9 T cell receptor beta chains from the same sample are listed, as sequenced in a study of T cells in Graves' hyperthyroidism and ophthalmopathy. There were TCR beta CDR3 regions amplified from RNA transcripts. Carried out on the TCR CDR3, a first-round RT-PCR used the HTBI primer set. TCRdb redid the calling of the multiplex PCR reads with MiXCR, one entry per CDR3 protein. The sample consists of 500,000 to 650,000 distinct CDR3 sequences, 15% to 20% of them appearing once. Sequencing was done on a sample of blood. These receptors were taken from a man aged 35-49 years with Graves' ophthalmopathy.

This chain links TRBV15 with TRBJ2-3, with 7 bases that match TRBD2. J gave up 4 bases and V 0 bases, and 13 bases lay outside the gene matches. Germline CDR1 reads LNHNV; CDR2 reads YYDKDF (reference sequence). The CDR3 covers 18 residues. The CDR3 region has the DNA TGTGCCACCAGCAGAGATAGTGTGGGGACTACCAGGGCAGATACGCAGTATTTT. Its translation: CATSRDSVGTTRADTQYF.

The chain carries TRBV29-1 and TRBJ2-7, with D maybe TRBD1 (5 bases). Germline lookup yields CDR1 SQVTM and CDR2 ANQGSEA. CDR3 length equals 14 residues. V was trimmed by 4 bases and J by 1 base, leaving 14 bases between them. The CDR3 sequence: CSVVRQRSSYEQYF. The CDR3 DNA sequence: TGCAGCGTTGTGAGACAGAGATCTTCCTACGAGCAGTACTTC.

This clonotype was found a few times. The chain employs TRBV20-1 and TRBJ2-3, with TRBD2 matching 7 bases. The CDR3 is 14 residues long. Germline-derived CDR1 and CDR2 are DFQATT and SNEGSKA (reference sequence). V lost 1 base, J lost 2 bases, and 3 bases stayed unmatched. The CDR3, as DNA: TGCAGTGCTAGAGGGACTAGAACCACAGATACGCAGTATTTT. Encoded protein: CSARGTRTTDTQYF.

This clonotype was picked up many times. The CDR3, as DNA: TGCGCCAGCAGCCAAGATCCTAGCCCCGTTCAGTACTTC. Translating gives CASSQDPSPVQYF. The rearrangement joins TRBV4-1 to TRBJ2-5, with D perhaps matching TRBD2 (5 bases). CDR1 is MGHRA, CDR2 YSYEKL, per germline. Trimming left V 0 bases short and J 11 bases short, with 13 bases between. This CDR3 is built from 13 residues.

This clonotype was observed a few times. The CDR3 sequence: CASSLGVSGQETQYF. CDR3 nucleotides: TGTGCCAGCAGCTTAGGCGTTAGCGGCCAAGAGACCCAGTACTTC. The chain has TRBV11-3 and TRBJ2-5, with TRBD2 as a possible D gene (6 bases). The CDR3 extends over 15 amino acids. The ends were cut back, 1 base at V and 1 base at J, with 10 bases in the middle. Germline V lookup: CDR1 SGHNT, CDR2 YENEEA.

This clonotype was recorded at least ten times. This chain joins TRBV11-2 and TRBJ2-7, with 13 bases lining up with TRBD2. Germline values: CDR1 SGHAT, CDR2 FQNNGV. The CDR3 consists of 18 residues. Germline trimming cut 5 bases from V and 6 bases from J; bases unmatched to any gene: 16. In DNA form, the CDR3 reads TGTGCCAGCAGCGCGGATAGACTAGCGGGAGGCTTGCTAGGCGAGCAGTACTTC. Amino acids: CASSADRLAGGLLGEQYF.

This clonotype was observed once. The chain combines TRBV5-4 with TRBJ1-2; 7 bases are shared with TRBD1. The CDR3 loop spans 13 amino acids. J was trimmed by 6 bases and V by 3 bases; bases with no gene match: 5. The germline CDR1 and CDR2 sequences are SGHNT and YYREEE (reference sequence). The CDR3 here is CASSSDRANGYTF. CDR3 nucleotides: TGTGCCAGCAGCTCTGACAGGGCCAATGGCTACACCTTC. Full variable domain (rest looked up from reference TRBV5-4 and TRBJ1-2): ETGVTQSPTHLIKTRGQQVTLRCSSQSGHNTVSWYQQALGQGPQFIFQYYREEENGRGNFPPRFSGLQFPNYSSELNVNALELDDSALYLCASSSDRANGYTFGSGTRLTVV.

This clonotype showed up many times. Here the CDR3 reads CASSLIQGARYEQYF. CDR3 coding DNA: TGTGCCAGCAGTCTCATACAGGGGGCGCGGTACGAGCAGTACTTC. The chain combines TRBV28 with TRBJ2-7, with 9 bases identical to TRBD1. The germline gives CDR1 MDHEN, CDR2 SYDVKM. This CDR3 region has 15 residues. With 5 bases clipped from V and 4 bases from J, the junction kept 9 bases outside the gene matches. Variable domain in full (rest from reference TRBV28 and TRBJ2-7): DVKVTQSSRYLVKRTGEKVFLECVQDMDHENMFWYRQDPGLGLRLIYFSYDVKMKEKGDIPEGYSVSREKKERFSLILESASTNQTSMYLCASSLIQGARYEQYFGPGTRLTVT.

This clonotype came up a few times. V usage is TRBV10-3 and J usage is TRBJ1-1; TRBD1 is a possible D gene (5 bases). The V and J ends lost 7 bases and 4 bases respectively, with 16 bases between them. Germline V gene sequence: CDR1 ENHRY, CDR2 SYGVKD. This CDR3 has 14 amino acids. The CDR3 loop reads CAITQTNQGTEAFF. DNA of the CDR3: TGTGCCATCACGCAGACAAACCAGGGCACTGAAGCTTTCTTT.